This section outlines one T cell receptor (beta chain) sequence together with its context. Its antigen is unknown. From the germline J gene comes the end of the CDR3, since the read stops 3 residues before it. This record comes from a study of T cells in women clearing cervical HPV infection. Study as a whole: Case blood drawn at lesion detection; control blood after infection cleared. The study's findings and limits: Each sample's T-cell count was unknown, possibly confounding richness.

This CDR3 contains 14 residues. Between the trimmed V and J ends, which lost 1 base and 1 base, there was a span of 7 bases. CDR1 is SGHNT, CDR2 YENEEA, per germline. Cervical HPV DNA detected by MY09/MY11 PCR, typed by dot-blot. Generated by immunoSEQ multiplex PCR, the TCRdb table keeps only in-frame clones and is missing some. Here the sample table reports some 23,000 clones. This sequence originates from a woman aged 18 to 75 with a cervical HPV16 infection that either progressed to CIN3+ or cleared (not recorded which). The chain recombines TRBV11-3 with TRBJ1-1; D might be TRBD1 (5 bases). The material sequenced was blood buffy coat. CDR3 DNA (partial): TGTGCCAGCAGCTTAGGGAGGGGGAACACTGAA. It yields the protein CASSLGRGNTE. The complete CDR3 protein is CASSLGRGNTEAFF.